This is a list of T cell receptor beta chains from one sample in a study of neoadjuvant anti-PD-1 for oral cavity cancer. The data were produced by immunoSEQ multiplex PCR, yet TCRdb's version contains in-frame clones alone and is incomplete. The table includes about 14,000 clones, just under 75% detected once. The sample in question was PBMCs, obtained after nivolumab (anti-PD-1) treatment. The receptors here all came from a person aged 40 to 85 with oral cavity squamous cell carcinoma. The CDR3 runs from the conserved cysteine through the conserved F or W. The D gene is left open where the match is weak. Not every row has a clone size; where given, it reads once, few, many or a size class.

D gene: TRBD1; J gene: TRBJ2-3; clone size: .; V gene: TRBV5-1; CDR3 DNA: TGCGCCAGCAGCCAGGCGGGACAGGGAAGGGTAGATACGCAGTATTTT; CDR3 protein: CASSQAGQGRVDTQYF
D gene: .; J gene: TRBJ2-1; clone size: few; V gene: TRBV14; CDR3 DNA: TGTGCCAGCAGCCAAGTCCCTGGGATAAGGCACATAATTGGGAACAATGAGCAGTTCTTC; CDR3 protein: CASSQVPGIRHIIGNNEQFF
D gene: .; J gene: TRBJ1-5; clone size: few; V gene: TRBV30; CDR3 DNA: TGTGCCTGGAGTCCAAATAGCAATCAGCCCCAGCATTTT; CDR3 protein: CAWSPNSNQPQHF
D gene: .; J gene: TRBJ1-2; clone size: few; V gene: TRBV19; CDR3 DNA: TGTGCCAGTAGGACAGGCCGACAAAGACACTATGGCTACACCTTC; CDR3 protein: CASRTGRQRHYGYTF
D gene: TRBD1; J gene: TRBJ1-2; clone size: .; V gene: TRBV5-4; CDR3 DNA: TGTGCCAGCAGCTTGGAACAGGGGGCAAGGGGCTACACCTTC; CDR3 protein: CASSLEQGARGYTF
D gene: .; J gene: TRBJ2-7; clone size: .; V gene: TRBV5-5; CDR3 DNA: TGTGCCAGCCGTATATTGCCTGGGGAAAAGCAGTACTTC; CDR3 protein: CASRILPGEKQYF
D gene: .; J gene: TRBJ2-2; clone size: once; V gene: TRBV6-5; CDR3 DNA: TGTGCCAGCAGTTACTCAACGGGCAGTACCGGGGAGCTGTTTTTT; CDR3 protein: CASSYSTGSTGELFF
D gene: TRBD1; J gene: TRBJ2-5; clone size: .; V gene: TRBV9; CDR3 DNA: TGTGCCAGCAGCGGAAACAGGGGGCATGAGACCCAGTACTTC; CDR3 protein: CASSGNRGHETQYF
D gene: .; J gene: TRBJ2-7; clone size: .; V gene: TRBV19; CDR3 DNA: TGTGCCAGTAAAGGGGAGGACGAGCAGTACTTC; CDR3 protein: CASKGEDEQYF
D gene: .; J gene: TRBJ2-3; clone size: .; V gene: TRBV14; CDR3 DNA: TGTGCCAGCAGCCGACAACTAGCAAGCACAGATACGCAGTATTTT; CDR3 protein: CASSRQLASTDTQYF